This paragraph reports one TCR beta chain. TCRdb's table, derived via immunoSEQ multiplex PCR, lists solely in-frame clones and lacks some. This sample has 250,000 to 350,000 clones, with about 85% found just once. This entry comes from a study of blood T cell repertoires in COVID-19. On the study more broadly: The samples span acute and convalescent COVID-19 from the United States, Italy and Spain.

The CDR3 extends over 15 amino acids. J was trimmed by 11 bases and V by 2 bases; bases with no gene match: 12. CDR1 is MRHNA, CDR2 SNTAGT, per germline. The sequence was collected from a human donor with COVID-19, enrolled during active disease. The donor label of this sample is uncertain. This chain joins TRBV6-4 and TRBJ1-1, with TRBD1 matching over 9 bases. The sequencing sample was made of peripheral blood. The CDR3 region has the DNA TGTGCCAGCAGTGACACCGGGACAGGGAGGCAAGTGGCTTTCTTT. Protein sequence: CASSDTGTGRQVAFF.